Included here is one T cell receptor beta chain sequence, with context. Trimming took 2 bases from V and 5 from J; bases not matched to a gene: 3. Germline-derived CDR1 and CDR2 are MNHNY and SVGAGI (reference sequence). CDR3 length: 15 residues. The data were obtained in a study of T-cell memory formation after mild COVID-19. MiXCR was run by TCRdb on the 5' RACE reads, yielding one entry per CDR3 protein. Here the sample spans roughly 320,000 distinct CDR3 sequences, 25% to 30% being singletons. This clonotype originated in an adult woman who had mild COVID-19 (a few samples of this study predate the infection). Cell type and time point are not known. The chain joins TRBV6-6 to TRBJ2-5; 12 positions match TRBD1. Sequenced sample: PBMCs or a T cell subset sorted from them (not recorded which). CDR3 in DNA: TGTGCCAGCAGTTACCGGGACAGGGGGCTTGAGACCCAGTACTTC. Protein sequence: CASSYRDRGLETQYF.